The clone carrying this TCR beta chain was counted between two and nine times. Its antigen is undetermined. Then a second PCR, running roughly 7 to 11 cycles, was carried out with a sample-barcoded 5' primer and a J-beta primer mix. Every cDNA was tagged by a template-switch adaptor with 12 random nucleotides. Via MiXCR, TCRdb re-called the 5' RACE reads, giving one row per CDR3 protein. The sample has approximately 730,000 distinct CDR3 sequences, roughly 47% seen once. These data belong to a study of blood T cells in healthy people across ages. Study findings and constraints: Estimated diversity across one million T cells was deemed an underestimate. With age, beta diversity per million T cells declined roughly linearly, significantly by 40. Compared with aged donors, long-lived donors showed fewer expanded clones, suggesting selection.

Sequencing was carried out using blood. The clonotype originates from an older woman in good health.

CDR3 sequence: CSARRATRGYEQYF. In nucleotides, the CDR3 is TGCAGTGCTAGGAGAGCCACGCGGGGCTACGAGCAGTACTTC. The V and J genes are TRBV20-1 and TRBJ2-7; perhaps TRBD2 as D (6 bases). V lost 3 bases, J lost 3 bases, and 15 bases lay in between. Germline CDR1 DFQATT, CDR2 SNEGSKA (reference sequence). The CDR3 totals 14 residues.